The clone carrying this TCR beta chain was observed a handful of times. Its matching antigen is unknown. At the DNA level, this CDR3 is encoded by other sequences in the same sample as well. The investigators reverse transcribed all of the isolated RNA, so they sequenced expressed TCRB transcripts. The method was immunoSEQ multiplex PCR; TCRdb's version includes in-frame clones alone and lacks a portion of them. In the table there are 200,000 to 250,000 clones, approximately 10% of which are singletons. This record comes from a study of beta chain features in type 1 diabetes. Study findings and constraints: In every one of the four CD4+ subsets, TCRB CDR3s were moderately but significantly shorter in Type 1 diabetes patients. Type 1 diabetes patients had fewer VDJ junction insertions and more deletions. Here, the possible influence of HLA type (on TCRB rearrangement) remained unresolved.

CD45RO/CCR7/CD25/CD127/CD95/CD27 sorting isolated CD4+ naive, central memory, regulatory and stem cell-like memory cells. CDR3 length: 15 amino acids. Germline V CDR1 and CDR2: SGDLS, YYNGEE. After removal of 2 bases from V and 2 bases from J, the junction contained 3 bases not matched to a gene. Specimen: central memory CD4+ T cells from blood. The chain is built from TRBV9 and TRBJ2-7; TRBD2 agrees at 11 bases. The sequence came from a man between 18 and 29 years old in good health. CDR3 nucleotide sequence: TGTGCCAGCAGCGTCGGGACTAGCGGTGCCTACGAGCAGTACTTC. Protein product: CASSVGTSGAYEQYF.